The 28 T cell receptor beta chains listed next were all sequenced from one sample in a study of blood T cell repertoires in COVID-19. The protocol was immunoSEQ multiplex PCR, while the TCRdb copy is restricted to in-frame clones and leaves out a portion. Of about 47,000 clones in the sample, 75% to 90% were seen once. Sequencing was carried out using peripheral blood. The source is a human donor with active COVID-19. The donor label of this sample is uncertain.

CDR3 protein: CASSPGTGGSYEQYF. The DNA for the CDR3 is TGCGCCAGCAGCCCGGGGACAGGGGGGTCCTACGAGCAGTACTTC. V gene TRBV5-1 combines with J gene TRBJ2-7, with 11 bases aligning to TRBD1. There are 15 residues in the CDR3. CDR1 and CDR2 (germline): SGHRS, YFSETQ. Losses at the gene ends were 4 bases for V and 1 base for J; bases not matched to a gene: 4. The whole variable domain, filled in from reference TRBV5-1 and TRBJ2-7, reads KAGVTQTPRYLIKTRGQQVTLSCSPISGHRSVSWYQQTPGQGLQFLFEYFSETQRNKGNFPGRFSGRQFSNSRSEMNVSTLELGDSALYLCASSPGTGGSYEQYFGPGTRLTVT.

The CDR3 is CASSVGVGGSTSIREQYF. CDR3 DNA sequence: TGTGCCAGCAGCGTAGGAGTGGGCGGGAGTACCTCTATCCGCGAGCAGTACTTC. The chain joins TRBV9 to TRBJ2-7; TRBD2 matches 7 bases. From germline, CDR1 is SGDLS and CDR2 YYNGEE. This CDR3 contains 18 residues. With V trimmed by 0 bases and J by 6 bases, 18 bases remained unmatched.

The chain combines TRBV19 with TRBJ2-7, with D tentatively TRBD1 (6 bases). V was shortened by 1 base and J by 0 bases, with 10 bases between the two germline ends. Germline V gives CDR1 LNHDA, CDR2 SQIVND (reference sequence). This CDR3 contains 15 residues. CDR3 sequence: CASSIAGHHSYEQYF. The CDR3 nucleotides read TGTGCCAGTAGTATAGCGGGACATCACTCCTACGAGCAGTACTTC. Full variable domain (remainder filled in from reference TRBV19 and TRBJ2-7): DGGITQSPKYLFRKEGQNVTLSCEQNLNHDAMYWYRQDPGQGLRLIYYSQIVNDFQKGDIAEGYSVSREKKESFPLTVTSAQKNPTAFYLCASSIAGHHSYEQYFGPGTRLTVT.

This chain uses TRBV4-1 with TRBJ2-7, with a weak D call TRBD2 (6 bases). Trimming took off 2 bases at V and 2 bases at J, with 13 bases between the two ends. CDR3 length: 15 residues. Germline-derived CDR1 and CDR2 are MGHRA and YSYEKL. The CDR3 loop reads CASSQQVADTYEQYF. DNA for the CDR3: TGCGCCAGCAGCCAACAAGTAGCGGATACCTACGAGCAGTACTTC.

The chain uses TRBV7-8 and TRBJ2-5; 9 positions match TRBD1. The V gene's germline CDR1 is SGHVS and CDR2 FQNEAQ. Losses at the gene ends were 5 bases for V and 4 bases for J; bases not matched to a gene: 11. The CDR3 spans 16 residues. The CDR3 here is CASSTIPGTGIETQYF. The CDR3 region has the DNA TGTGCCAGCAGCACCATCCCCGGGACAGGGATAGAGACCCAGTACTTC.

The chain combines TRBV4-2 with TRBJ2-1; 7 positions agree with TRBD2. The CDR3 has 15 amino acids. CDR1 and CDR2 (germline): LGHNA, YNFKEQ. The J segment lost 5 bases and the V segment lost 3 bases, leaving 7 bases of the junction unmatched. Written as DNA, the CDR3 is TGTGCCAGCAGCCACCAGCGGGAAATAGACAATGAGCAGTTCTTC. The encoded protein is CASSHQREIDNEQFF.

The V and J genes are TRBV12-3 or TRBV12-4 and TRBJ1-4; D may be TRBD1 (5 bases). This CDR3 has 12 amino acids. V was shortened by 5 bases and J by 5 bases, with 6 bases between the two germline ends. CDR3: CASSPGNEKLFF. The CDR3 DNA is TGTGCCAGCAGTCCAGGGAATGAAAAACTGTTTTTT.

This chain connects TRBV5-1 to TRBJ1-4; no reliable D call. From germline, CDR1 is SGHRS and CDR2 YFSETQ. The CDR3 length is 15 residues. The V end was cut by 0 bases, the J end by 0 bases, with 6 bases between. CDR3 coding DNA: TGCGCCAGCAGCTTGGGAGGAGCAACTAATGAAAAACTGTTTTTT. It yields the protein CASSLGGATNEKLFF.

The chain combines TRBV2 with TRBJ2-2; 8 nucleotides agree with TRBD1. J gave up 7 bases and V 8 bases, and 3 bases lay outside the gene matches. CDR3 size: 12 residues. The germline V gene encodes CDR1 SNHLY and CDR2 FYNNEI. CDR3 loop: CASDRGGGELFF. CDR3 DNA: TGTGCCAGCGACAGGGGAGGCGGGGAGCTGTTTTTT.

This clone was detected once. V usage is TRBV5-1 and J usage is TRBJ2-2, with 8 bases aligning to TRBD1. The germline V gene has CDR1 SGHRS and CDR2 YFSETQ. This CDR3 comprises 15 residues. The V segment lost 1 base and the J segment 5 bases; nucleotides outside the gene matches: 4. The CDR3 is CASSLTGGLTGELFF. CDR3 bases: TGCGCCAGCAGCTTGACAGGGGGTCTAACCGGGGAGCTGTTTTTT.

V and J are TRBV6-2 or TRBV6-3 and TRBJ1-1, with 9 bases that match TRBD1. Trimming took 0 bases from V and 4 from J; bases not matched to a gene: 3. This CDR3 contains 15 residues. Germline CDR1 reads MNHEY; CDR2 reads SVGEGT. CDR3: CASSYSKDRGTEAFF. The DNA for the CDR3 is TGTGCCAGCAGTTACTCGAAGGACAGGGGCACTGAAGCTTTCTTT.

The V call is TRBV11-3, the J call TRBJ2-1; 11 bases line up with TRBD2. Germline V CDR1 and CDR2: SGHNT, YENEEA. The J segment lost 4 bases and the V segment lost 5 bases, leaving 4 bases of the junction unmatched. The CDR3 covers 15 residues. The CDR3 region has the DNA TGTGCCAGCAGCCTCGGGACTAGCGGATACAATGAGCAGTTCTTC. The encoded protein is CASSLGTSGYNEQFF.

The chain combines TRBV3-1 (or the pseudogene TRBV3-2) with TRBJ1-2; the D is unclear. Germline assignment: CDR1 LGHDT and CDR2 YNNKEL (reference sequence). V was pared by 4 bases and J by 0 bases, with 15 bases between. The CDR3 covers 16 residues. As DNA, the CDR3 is TGTGCCAGCAGCCGTCAATCTATGATAGCTAACTATGGCTACACCTTC. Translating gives CASSRQSMIANYGYTF.

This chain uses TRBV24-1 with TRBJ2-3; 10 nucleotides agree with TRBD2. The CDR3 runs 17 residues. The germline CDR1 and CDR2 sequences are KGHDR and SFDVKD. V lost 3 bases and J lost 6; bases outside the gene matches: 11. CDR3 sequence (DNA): TGTGCCACCAGTGATCCCTCAGAGCGGGGGGGGAGGGATACGCAGTATTTT. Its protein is CATSDPSERGGRDTQYF.

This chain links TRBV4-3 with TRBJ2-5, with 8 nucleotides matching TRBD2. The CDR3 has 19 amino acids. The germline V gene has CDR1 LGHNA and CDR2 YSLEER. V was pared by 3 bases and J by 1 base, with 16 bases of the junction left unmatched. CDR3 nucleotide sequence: TGCGCCAGCAGCCAGCACGCCCTCGCTAGCGGGTATACCCAAGAGACCCAGTACTTC. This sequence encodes CASSQHALASGYTQETQYF.

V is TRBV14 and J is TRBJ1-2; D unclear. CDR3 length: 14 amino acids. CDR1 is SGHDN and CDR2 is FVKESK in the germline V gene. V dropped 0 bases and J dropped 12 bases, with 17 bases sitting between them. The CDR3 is CASSQDLRVPIDTF. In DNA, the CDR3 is TGTGCCAGCAGCCAAGATCTGAGGGTACCGATTGACACCTTC.

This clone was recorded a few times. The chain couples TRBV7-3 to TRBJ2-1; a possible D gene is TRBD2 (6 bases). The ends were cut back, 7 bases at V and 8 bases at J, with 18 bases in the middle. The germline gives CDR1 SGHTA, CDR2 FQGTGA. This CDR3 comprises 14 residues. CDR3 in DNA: TGTGCCAGCAAAATCGGGGGAGAAGCTCATGAGCAGTTCTTC. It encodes CASKIGGEAHEQFF.

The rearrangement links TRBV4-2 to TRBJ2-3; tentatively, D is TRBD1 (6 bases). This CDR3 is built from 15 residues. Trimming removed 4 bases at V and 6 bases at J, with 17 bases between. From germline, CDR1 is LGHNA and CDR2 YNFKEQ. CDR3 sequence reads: CASSPQVGARDTQYF. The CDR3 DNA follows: TGTGCCAGCAGCCCCCAGGTGGGGGCGAGGGATACGCAGTATTTT.

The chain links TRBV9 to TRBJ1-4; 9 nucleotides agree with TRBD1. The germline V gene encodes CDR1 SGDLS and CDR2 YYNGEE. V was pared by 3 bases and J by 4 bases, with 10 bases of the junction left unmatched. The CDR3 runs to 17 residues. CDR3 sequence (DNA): TGTGCCAGCAGCGCCCTAACAGGGGGCGCGAATAATGAAAAACTGTTTTTT. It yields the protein CASSALTGGANNEKLFF.

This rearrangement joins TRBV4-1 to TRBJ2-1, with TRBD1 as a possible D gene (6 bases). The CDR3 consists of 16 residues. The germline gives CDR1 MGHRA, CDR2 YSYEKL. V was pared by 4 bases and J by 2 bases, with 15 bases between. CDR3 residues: CASSPPQGSAYNEQFF. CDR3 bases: TGCGCCAGCAGCCCCCCACAGGGAAGCGCCTACAATGAGCAGTTCTTC.

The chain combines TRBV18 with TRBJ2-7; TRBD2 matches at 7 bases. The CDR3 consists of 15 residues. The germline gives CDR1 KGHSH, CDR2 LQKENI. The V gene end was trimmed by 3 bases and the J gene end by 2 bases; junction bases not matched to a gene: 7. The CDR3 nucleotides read TGTGCCAGCTCACCCGTCTTGGGGGGGACCTACGAGCAGTACTTC. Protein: CASSPVLGGTYEQYF.

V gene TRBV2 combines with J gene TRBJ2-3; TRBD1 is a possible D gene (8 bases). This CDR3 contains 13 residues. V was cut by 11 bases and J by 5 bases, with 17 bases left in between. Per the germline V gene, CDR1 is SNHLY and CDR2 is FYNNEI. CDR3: CAGQGGELDTQYF. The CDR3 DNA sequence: TGTGCCGGACAGGGAGGGGAGCTAGATACGCAGTATTTT. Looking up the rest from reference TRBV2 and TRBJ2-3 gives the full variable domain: EPEVTQTPSHQVTQMGQEVILRCVPISNHLYFYWYRQILGQKVEFLVSFYNNEISEKSEIFDDQFSVERPDGSNFTLKIRSTKLEDSAMYFCAGQGGELDTQYFGPGTRLTVL.

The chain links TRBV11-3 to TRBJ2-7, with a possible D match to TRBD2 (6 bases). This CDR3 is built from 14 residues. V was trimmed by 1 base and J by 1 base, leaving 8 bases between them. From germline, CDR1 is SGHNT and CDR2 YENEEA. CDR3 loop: CASSLGGTSYEQYF. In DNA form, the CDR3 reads TGTGCCAGCAGCTTAGGGGGGACTTCCTACGAGCAGTACTTC.

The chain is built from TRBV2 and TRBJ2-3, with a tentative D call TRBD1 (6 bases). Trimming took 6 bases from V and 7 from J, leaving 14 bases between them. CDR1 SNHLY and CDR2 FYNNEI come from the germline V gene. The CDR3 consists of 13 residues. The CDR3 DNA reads TGTGCCAGCAGGGCAGGGGCGCTAAATACGCAGTATTTT. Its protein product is CASRAGALNTQYF.

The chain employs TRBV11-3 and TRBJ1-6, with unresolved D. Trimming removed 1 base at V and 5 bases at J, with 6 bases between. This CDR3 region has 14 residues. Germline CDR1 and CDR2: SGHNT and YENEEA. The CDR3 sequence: CASSLGRDNSPLHF. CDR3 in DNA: TGTGCCAGCAGCTTAGGACGGGATAATTCACCCCTCCACTTT.

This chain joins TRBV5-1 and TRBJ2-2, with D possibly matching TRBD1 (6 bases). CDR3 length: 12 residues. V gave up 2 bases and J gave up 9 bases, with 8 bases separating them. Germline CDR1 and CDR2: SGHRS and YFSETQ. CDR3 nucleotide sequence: TGCGCCAGCAGCTTACAGGGCTGGGAGCTGTTTTTT. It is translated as CASSLQGWELFF.

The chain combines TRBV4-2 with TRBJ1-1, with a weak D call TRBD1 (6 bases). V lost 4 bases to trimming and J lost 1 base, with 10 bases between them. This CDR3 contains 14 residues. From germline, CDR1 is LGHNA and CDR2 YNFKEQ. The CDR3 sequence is CASSPDSPNTEAFF. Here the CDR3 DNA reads TGTGCCAGCAGCCCGGACAGCCCGAACACTGAAGCTTTCTTT.

This chain's CDR3 is CASKSTDHGEQYF. In DNA form, the CDR3 reads TGCGCCAGCAAGAGCACAGATCATGGCGAGCAGTACTTC. The chain is built from TRBV5-1 and TRBJ2-7, with D unresolved. V was pared by 6 bases and J by 6 bases, with 16 bases between. Germline V gene lookup returns CDR1 SGHRS and CDR2 YFSETQ. The CDR3 spans 13 residues.